This TCR beta chain was recorded in a study of blood T cells in healthy people across ages (dated by TCRdb to between 2014 and 2016). In terms of the full investigation: Template switching captured roughly one uniquely barcoded TCR beta cDNA molecule per two T cells in model experiments. To track age-related changes in TCR beta repertoire diversity, the study relied on deep sequencing normalized with unique cDNA molecular identifiers. Four age groups were formed from the donors: young (average approximately 15 years), middle-aged (just under 40), aged (about 62) and long-lived (82). To avoid experimental bias, donors of different ages were spread randomly across the sequencing lanes. The study analyzed two additional independent replicas of 1 million unique cDNA reads from the same blood draw for two donors, one aged 18 to 30 and one aged 80 or older. Study-level results and caveats: There was a strong correlation between observed TCR beta diversity and the percentage of naive T cells measured by flow cytometry. Compared with the aged group, more naive CD4+ T cells, fewer expanded clones and increased TCR diversity were shown by the long-lived group, suggesting age selection. As age increased, observed TCR beta diversity per million T cells dropped in a roughly linear way, and a significant reduction was already evident by age about 40. Because profiling used bulk unsorted PBMCs, naive and antigen-experienced compartments could not be compared conclusively. Total diversity estimates from one million sequenced T cells were considered lower bounds and underestimates. Because the CMV infection status of the donors was unknown, age-related changes in expanded clonotypes may potentially have been confounded.

Spanning cysteine to phenylalanine, the CDR3 consists of 14 amino acids. This entry keeps only the CDR3 DNA: 42 bases, framed from base 1. Reading the germline V gene (reference sequence) gives CDR1 MNHNY and CDR2 SVGAGI. Library preparation employed 5' RACE. TCRdb records Illumina HiSeq 2500 as the sequencer. A second about 6 to 11 cycle PCR used a sample-barcoded 5' primer and a J-beta primer mix. A template-switch 5' adaptor carrying 12 random nucleotides introduced a unique molecular identifier onto each TCR beta cDNA molecule. Each sample yielded at least 3 million CDR3-containing paired-end reads. All of the RNA was converted into first-strand cDNA using the Mint cDNA synthesis kit, with a TRBC-specific oligonucleotide serving as the primer. All cDNA was treated with uracil-DNA glycosylase and then went through a first 18-cycle PCR with the universal primers M1SS and BC2_uni_R. The study's processing was this. Each sample was normalized by randomly selecting 1 million high-quality reads, each carrying a distinct molecular identifier. Reads with shared molecular identifiers were discarded instead of being binned into consensus sequences. MiTCR, run with a Q25 quality threshold and the strictest error-elimination algorithm, handled CDR3 identification, clonotype clustering and error correction. A nonparametric unseen species model with Euler transformation was used to estimate lower-bound total TCR beta diversity. TCRdb itself trimmed the public reads at Q25 with fastp, ran MiXCR and retained productive beta chains. Each entry is one CDR3 protein sequence, shown with its most common DNA and genes. TCRdb's processing, not the study's, gives the V and J calls here. For this sample the table gives some 900,000 distinct CDR3 sequences, of which 25% to 35% were detected only once. 15% to 20% of the sample rests with the top ten.

The sample holds one count of this clonotype. Its antigen specificity is not known. Base quality data are lacking; no much larger clone is found one base away. A lone read gives weak evidence. Donors were 39 systemically healthy Caucasian individuals from Russia aged 6 to 90 years. Roughly 9.5 milliliters of peripheral blood were drawn from each donor into EDTA-treated Vacutainer tubes. Ficoll-Paque density-gradient centrifugation was used to isolate PBMCs, with at least 7 million obtained per sample. Trizol reagent was used to extract total RNA from PBMCs, with at least 5.5 micrograms per sample. Naive CD45RAhigh/CD27high T cell percentages were measured by flow cytometry on a PBMC aliquot from every donor.

Recombination connected TRBV6-6 to TRBJ2-4; the D gene is not confidently resolved. With the DNA end fitting TRBJ2-7 better, the J assignment may be wrong. The specimen was blood. This TCR came from a woman aged 80 or older in good health. Here the CDR3 is given as CASSYSHALYEQYF. The sequenced DNA: TGTGCCAGCAGTTACTCACACGCCCTCTACGAGCAGTACTTC.